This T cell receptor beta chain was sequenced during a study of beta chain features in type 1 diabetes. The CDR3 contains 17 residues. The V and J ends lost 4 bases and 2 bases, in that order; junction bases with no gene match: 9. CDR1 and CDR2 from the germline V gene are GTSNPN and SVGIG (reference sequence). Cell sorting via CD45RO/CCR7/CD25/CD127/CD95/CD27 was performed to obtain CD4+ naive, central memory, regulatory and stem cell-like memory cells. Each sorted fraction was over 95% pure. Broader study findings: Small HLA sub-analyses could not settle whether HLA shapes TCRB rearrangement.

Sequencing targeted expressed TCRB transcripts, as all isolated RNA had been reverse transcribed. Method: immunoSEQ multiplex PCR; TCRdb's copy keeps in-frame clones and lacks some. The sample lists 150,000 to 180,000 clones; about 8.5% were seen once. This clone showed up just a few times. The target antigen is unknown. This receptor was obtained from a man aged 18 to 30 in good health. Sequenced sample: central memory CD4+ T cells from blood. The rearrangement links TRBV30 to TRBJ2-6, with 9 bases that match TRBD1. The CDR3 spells CAWNPGTGYPGANVLTF. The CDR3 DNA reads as TGTGCCTGGAACCCCGGGACAGGGTATCCTGGGGCCAACGTCCTGACTTTC.